Shown below are 15 T cell receptor beta chains from a single sample sequenced in a study of T cells in Graves' hyperthyroidism and ophthalmopathy. The investigators amplified TCR beta CDR3 regions from RNA transcripts. The study used the HTBI primer set for a first-round RT-PCR of the TCR CDR3. TCRdb reanalysed the multiplex PCR reads using MiXCR and keeps one entry per CDR3 protein. The data contain about 270,000 distinct CDR3 sequences, 13% to 15% of them seen just once; the ten biggest clones take up around 30%. Input material: blood. The receptors were sampled from a woman aged 50 to 60 with Graves' hyperthyroidism that later progressed to Graves' ophthalmopathy.

This clonotype was observed at least ten times. The CDR3 sequence: CASRPDGNNSPLHF. CDR3 bases: TGTGCCAGCAGACCGGACGGAAATAATTCACCCCTCCACTTT. V gene TRBV28 combines with J gene TRBJ1-6, with unresolved D. The V gene's germline CDR1 is MDHEN and CDR2 SYDVKM. The CDR3 extends over 14 amino acids. V lost 6 bases and J 5 bases, leaving 11 bases between the germline ends.

This clonotype was counted ten times or more. The rearrangement links TRBV28 to TRBJ1-2, with D possibly TRBD1 on 5 matching bases. The germline gives CDR1 MDHEN, CDR2 SYDVKM. V was shortened by 6 bases and J by 8 bases, with 28 bases between the two germline ends. CDR3 length: 17 residues. CDR3 nucleotide sequence: TGTGCCAGCAGGGCCCACAGGCTCCACGCCCTGGGGAGAGGCTACACCTTC. It specifies CASRAHRLHALGRGYTF.

The sample holds many counts of this clonotype. CDR3 nucleotide sequence: TGTGCCAGCAGTTCTTGGACCTCCTACAATGAGCAGTTCTTC. Protein product: CASSSWTSYNEQFF. The chain recombines TRBV28 with TRBJ2-1; D unresolved. This CDR3 contains 14 residues. CDR1 and CDR2 (germline): MDHEN, SYDVKM. V lost 4 bases to trimming and J lost 0 bases, with 7 bases between them.

This clonotype has a count of ten or more. The chain combines TRBV11-2 with TRBJ2-7; the D gene is possibly TRBD1 (7 bases). Trimming left V 1 base short and J 6 bases short, with 13 bases between. Per germline, CDR1 SGHAT and CDR2 FQNNGV. The CDR3 extends over 14 amino acids. The chain's CDR3 is CASSLVSQGGEQYF. DNA for the CDR3: TGTGCCAGCAGCTTAGTTTCGCAGGGGGGCGAGCAGTACTTC.

About this clonotype: One end of the junction fails to match germline, which may point to a read error. This chain joins TRBV12-3 or TRBV12-4 and TRBJ1-5; 7 bases line up with TRBD1. CDR3 size: 14 residues. The CDR3: CASSGGQLNQPRHF. In nucleotides, the CDR3 is TGTGCCAGCAGTGGGGGACAGCTTAATCAGCCCCGGCATTTT.

The chain carries TRBV5-1 and TRBJ2-1; TRBD2 aligns across 9 bases. The V segment lost 7 bases and the J segment 9 bases; nucleotides outside the gene matches: 11. The CDR3 consists of 14 residues. Germline-derived CDR1 and CDR2 are SGHRS and YFSETQ. CDR3 residues: CASSKAGGPGEQFF. Here the CDR3 DNA reads TGCGCCAGCTCTAAGGCGGGAGGGCCGGGTGAGCAGTTCTTC.

This clonotype has a count of ten or more. J is TRBJ2-5 and V is TRBV28; 13 bases match TRBD2. Germline lookup yields CDR1 MDHEN and CDR2 SYDVKM. The CDR3 length is 16 residues. The junction had 10 bases not matched to a gene; V was cut back by 7 bases and J by 5 bases. Written as DNA, the CDR3 is TGTGCCAGCATCCCAAGGGTGACTAGCGGGAGGGAGACCCAGTACTTC. The encoded protein is CASIPRVTSGRETQYF.

This clonotype was observed many times. The rearrangement links TRBV7-9 to TRBJ2-1; TRBD2 matches at 16 bases. V was pared by 10 bases and J by 0 bases, with 6 bases of the junction left unmatched. CDR1 is SEHNR, CDR2 FQNEAQ, per germline (reference sequence). This CDR3 is 17 amino acids long. The CDR3 is CATTGLAGGTSYNEQFF. CDR3 sequence (DNA): TGTGCCACCACGGGACTAGCGGGAGGGACCTCCTACAATGAGCAGTTCTTC. Drawing the rest from reference TRBV7-9 and TRBJ2-1, the complete variable domain is DTGVSQNPRHKITKRGQNVTFRCDPISEHNRLYWYRQTLGQGPEFLTYFQNEAQLEKSRLLSDRFSAERPKGSFSTLEIQRTEQGDSAMYLCATTGLAGGTSYNEQFFGPGTRLTVL.

J is TRBJ1-6 and V is TRBV5-8, with D perhaps matching TRBD1 (5 bases). V was clipped by 2 bases and J by 6 bases, with 9 bases between them. This CDR3 is 14 amino acids long. The germline V gene encodes CDR1 SGHTS and CDR2 YDEGEE. CDR3 sequence: CASSFGGFNSPLHF. DNA for the CDR3: TGTGCCAGCAGCTTCGGGGGTTTTAATTCACCCCTCCACTTT.

This clonotype appeared many times. This chain joins TRBV15 and TRBJ2-5; D is unresolved. V gave up 0 bases and J gave up 2 bases, with 10 bases separating them. This CDR3 is 15 amino acids long. The germline gives CDR1 LNHNV, CDR2 YYDKDF (reference sequence). CDR3 nucleotide sequence: TGTGCCACCAGCAGAGATAGGCCTGGGCAAGAGACCCAGTACTTC. Amino acids: CATSRDRPGQETQYF.

This clonotype appeared many times. The CDR3 DNA follows: TGTGCCAGCAGCGAGACTAGCGGGCCCTCCTACGAGCAGTACTTC. It specifies CASSETSGPSYEQYF. The chain combines TRBV7-2 with TRBJ2-7, with 10 bases identical to TRBD2. The ends lost 5 bases at V and 0 bases at J; junction bases unmatched: 4. This CDR3 region has 15 residues. The germline gives CDR1 SGHTA, CDR2 FQGNSA.

This clonotype was seen ten or more times. The V call is TRBV5-1, the J call TRBJ2-3, with D uncertain. V was shortened by 4 bases and J by 2 bases, with 17 bases between the two germline ends. This CDR3 comprises 16 residues. The germline V gene has CDR1 SGHRS and CDR2 YFSETQ. CDR3 region: CASSVDGVPFTDTQYF. DNA of the CDR3: TGCGCCAGCAGCGTGGACGGCGTCCCTTTCACAGATACGCAGTATTTT. The variable domain in full, with the rest retrieved from reference TRBV5-1 and TRBJ2-3, is KAGVTQTPRYLIKTRGQQVTLSCSPISGHRSVSWYQQTPGQGLQFLFEYFSETQRNKGNFPGRFSGRQFSNSRSEMNVSTLELGDSALYLCASSVDGVPFTDTQYFGPGTRLTVL.

This sequence joins TRBV5-1 and TRBJ2-7, with 12 bases fitting TRBD2. CDR3 length: 17 amino acids. Per germline, CDR1 SGHRS and CDR2 YFSETQ. After removal of 0 bases from V and 3 bases from J, the junction contained 7 bases not matched to a gene. The CDR3 nucleotides are TGCGCCAGCAGCTTGGAAGGGACTAGCGGGTTTTACTACGAGCAGTACTTC. Amino acids: CASSLEGTSGFYYEQYF.

The table lists this clonotype with many counts. V usage is TRBV3-1 and J usage is TRBJ2-7, with D uncertain. The CDR3 consists of 14 residues. V lost 1 base and J 5 bases, leaving 12 bases between the germline ends. Germline CDR1 and CDR2: LGHDT and YNNKEL (reference sequence). The CDR3 DNA follows: TGTGCCAGCAGCCAAGGAGATTTCCCTGACGAGCAGTACTTC. Protein sequence: CASSQGDFPDEQYF.

In this sample, this clonotype turned up many times. The rearrangement joins TRBV20-1 to TRBJ2-3, with 9 bases matching TRBD2. Looked up from germline, CDR1 is DFQATT and CDR2 is SNEGSKA (reference sequence). This CDR3 has 15 amino acids. Trimming cost V 0 bases and J 4 bases; bases outside gene matches: 5. The CDR3 loop is CSARDRIAGADTQYF. The CDR3 bases are TGCAGTGCTAGAGATAGGATAGCGGGGGCAGATACGCAGTATTTT.